Here is one TCR beta chain with its context. Which antigen it targets is not known. No much larger clonotype is one base removed from it; base qualities were not supplied. The sample is drawn from a study of blood T cells in healthy people across ages (dated by TCRdb to 2015 to 2017). Regarding the study in general: In model experiments, roughly one uniquely barcoded TCR beta cDNA molecule per two T cells was captured by template switching. Using the same blood draw, the study looked at two additional independent replicas of 1 million unique cDNA reads for two donors, one aged 18 to 30 and the other aged 80 or older. Using deep sequencing normalized with unique cDNA molecular identifiers, the study measured how TCR beta repertoire diversity changes with age. Four age groups were formed from the donors: young (average roughly 15 years), middle-aged (around 39), aged (under 70) and long-lived (82). To avoid experimental bias, donors of different ages were randomly spread across the sequencing lanes.

Donors were 30 to 45 systemically healthy Caucasian individuals from Russia aged about 6 to 100 years. Each donor gave 9.5 to 10 milliliters of peripheral blood, drawn into EDTA-treated Vacutainer tubes. PBMCs were isolated by Ficoll-Paque density-gradient centrifugation, with at least 6 million obtained per sample. Trizol reagent was used to extract total RNA from the PBMCs, yielding at least 5 micrograms per sample. For every donor, an aliquot of PBMCs went through flow cytometry to measure the percentages of naive CD45RAhigh/CD27high T cells. Results and caveats for the whole study, not just this receptor: There was a strong correlation between observed TCR beta diversity and the percentage of naive T cells measured by flow cytometry. Total diversity estimates from one million sequenced T cells were considered lower bounds and underestimates. Observed TCR beta diversity per million T cells fell roughly linearly with age, and a significant reduction was already apparent by age around 39. Bulk unsorted PBMC profiling prevented conclusive comparison of naive and antigen-experienced compartments. Because donor CMV infection status was unknown, age-related changes in expanded clonotypes were potentially confounded. The long-lived group showed more naive CD4+ T cells, fewer expanded clones and increased TCR diversity than the aged group, suggesting age selection.

The library was prepared using 5' RACE. Sequencing was performed on an Illumina HiSeq 2500. A second roughly 6 to 11 cycle PCR used a sample-barcoded 5' primer and a J-beta primer mix. A template-switch 5' adaptor carrying 12 random nucleotides introduced a unique molecular identifier onto each TCR beta cDNA molecule. Each sample yielded at least 2.5 million CDR3-containing paired-end reads. The Mint cDNA synthesis kit, primed by a TRBC-specific oligonucleotide, was used to synthesize first-strand cDNA from all RNA. Following uracil-DNA glycosylase treatment, a first 18-cycle PCR with universal primers M1SS and BC2_uni_R was performed on all cDNA. Per the authors' processing: Normalization of each sample was performed by random selection of 1 million high-quality reads, each carrying a distinct molecular identifier. Reads sharing molecular identifiers were discarded rather than binned into consensus sequences. CDR3 identification, clonotype clustering and error correction used MiTCR with a Q25 quality threshold and the strictest error-elimination algorithm. A nonparametric unseen species model using Euler transformation provided a lower-bound estimate of total TCR beta diversity. TCRdb reworked the public reads: Q25 trimming with fastp, MiXCR clone assembly, productive beta chains retained. Rows are unified per CDR3 protein, each entry keeping the most common DNA and genes. The V and J calls were determined by TCRdb, not by the authors. This sample has around 780,000 distinct CDR3 sequences in its table, and around 50% of those were observed once. Roughly 24% of the sample rests with the top ten.

Based on the germline V gene (reference sequence), the CDR1 and CDR2 sequences are DFQATT and SNEGSKA. There are 16 amino acids in the CDR3, from cysteine to phenylalanine inclusive. The kept DNA is CDR3 alone, 48 bases in frame from the first base. Sample: blood. The TCR was taken from a middle-aged man in good health. Recombination linked TRBV20-1 to TRBJ1-5, and 8 junctional nucleotides match TRBD1. The CDR3 has the sequence CSASGTGAYSNQPQHF. In nucleotides, the sequence is TGCAGCGCTTCCGGGACAGGTGCCTATAGCAATCAGCCCCAGCATTTT.